Reported below is one T cell receptor (beta chain). What it binds is unknown. The data belong to a study of tumor-infiltrating lymphocytes in localized non-small cell lung cancer. As for the study in general: Several tumor histologies, both smoking statuses, and some post-neoadjuvant chemotherapy samples were included. Each patient gave resected tumor and non-adjacent uninvolved lung tissue. Study results and limitations: Tumors had more T cell infiltration than uninvolved lung, per TCRbeta sequencing and CD3 counts. Technical variation could not be separated from intratumor heterogeneity here.

The V and J ends lost 4 bases and 7 bases, in that order; junction bases with no gene match: 5. CDR3 length equals 13 residues. Germline V CDR1 and CDR2: GTSNPN, SVGIG (reference sequence). TCRdb keeps only in-frame clones here, not all; method: immunoSEQ multiplex PCR. The repertoire has under 2,000 clones, 30% to 45% of them found once; the top ten carry 14% to 15%. The receptor was derived from a human donor with non-small cell lung cancer. V gene TRBV30 combines with J gene TRBJ1-4; 8 bases align to TRBD1. Sequenced: uninvolved lung tissue not adjacent to the tumor. The CDR3 nucleotides read TGTGCCTGGACGGGACAGGTTGGTGAAAAACTGTTTTTT. Translating it yields CAWTGQVGEKLFF. Drawing the rest from reference TRBV30 and TRBJ1-4, the complete variable domain is SQTIHQWPATLVQPVGSPLSLECTVEGTSNPNLYWYRQAAGRGLQLLFYSVGIGQISSEVPQNLSASRPQDRQFILSSKKLLLSDSGFYLCAWTGQVGEKLFFGSGTQLSVL.